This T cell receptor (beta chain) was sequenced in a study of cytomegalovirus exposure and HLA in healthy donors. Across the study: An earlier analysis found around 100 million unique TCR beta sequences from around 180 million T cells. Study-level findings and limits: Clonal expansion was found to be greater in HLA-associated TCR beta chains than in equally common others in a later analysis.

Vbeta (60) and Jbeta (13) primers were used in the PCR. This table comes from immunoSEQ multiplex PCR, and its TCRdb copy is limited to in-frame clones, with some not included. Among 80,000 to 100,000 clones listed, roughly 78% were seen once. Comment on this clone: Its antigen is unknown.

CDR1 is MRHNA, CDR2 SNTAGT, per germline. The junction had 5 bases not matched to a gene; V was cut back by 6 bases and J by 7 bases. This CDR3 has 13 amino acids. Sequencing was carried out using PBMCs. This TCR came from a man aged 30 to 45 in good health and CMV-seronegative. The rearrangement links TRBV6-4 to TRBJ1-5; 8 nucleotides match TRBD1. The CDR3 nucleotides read TGTGCCAGCAGCGACAGGGGTGGACAGCCCCAGCATTTT. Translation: CASSDRGGQPQHF.